This T cell receptor beta chain was found in a study of blood T cells in healthy people across ages. Combining a sample-barcoded 5' primer with a J-beta primer mix, a second PCR ran for 7 to 11 cycles. MiXCR, applied by TCRdb to the 5' RACE reads, yields one record per CDR3 protein. The sample comprises roughly 800,000 distinct CDR3 sequences, over 45% of which are singletons, and 20% to 25% rests with the top ten. V was trimmed by 3 bases and J by 7 bases, leaving 9 bases between them. CDR1 and CDR2 (germline): MNHEY, SVGEGT. The CDR3 consists of 12 residues. This rearrangement joins TRBV6-2 or TRBV6-3 to TRBJ1-2, with D hard to call. The sample was blood. The TCR originated in a man aged 25-45 years in good health. CDR3 DNA sequence: TGTGCCAGCAGTTATCGCGTCAGTGGCTACACCTTC. Translation: CASSYRVSGYTF.